The 24 T cell receptor beta chains below come from one sample, sequenced in a study of blood T cell repertoires in COVID-19. Repertoires were generated with immunoSEQ multiplex PCR, while TCRdb's copy carries only in-frame clones and drops some. The table lists some 250,000 clones, about 82% of them singletons. Sequenced: peripheral blood. These receptors all stem from an elderly man with acute or convalescent COVID-19.

V usage is TRBV3-1 (or the pseudogene TRBV3-2) and J usage is TRBJ2-7; a weak D match, TRBD2 (6 bases). The V end lost 4 bases, the J end lost 2 bases, and 12 bases lay between the germline ends. This CDR3 has 14 residues. The germline V gene encodes CDR1 LGHDT and CDR2 YNNKEL (reference sequence). DNA for the CDR3: TGTGCCAGCAGCCCCCGGGACTTGACCTACGAGCAGTACTTC. This sequence encodes CASSPRDLTYEQYF.

The V call is TRBV11-2, the J call TRBJ2-2; 9 positions agree with TRBD1. The ends lost 1 base at V and 6 bases at J; junction bases unmatched: 9. Germline CDR1 reads SGHAT; CDR2 reads FQNNGV. The CDR3 loop spans 17 amino acids. CDR3 sequence (DNA): TGTGCCAGCAGCTTAGGCGGGACAGGGAGGGTCGCCGGGGAGCTGTTTTTT. It is translated as CASSLGGTGRVAGELFF.

This clone was detected only once. The chain recombines TRBV29-1 with TRBJ2-5, with 15 bases lining up with TRBD2. Trimming removed 4 bases from V and 7 bases from J; junction bases left unmatched: 7. CDR1 is SQVTM, CDR2 ANQGSEA, per germline. This CDR3 is 15 amino acids long. CDR3 in amino acids: CSVAGLAGGGGTQYF. CDR3 sequence (DNA): TGCAGCGTTGCCGGACTAGCGGGAGGGGGTGGGACCCAGTACTTC.

The V gene is TRBV11-2, the J gene TRBJ2-7, with TRBD1 matching 7 bases. Germline CDR1 is SGHAT and CDR2 is FQNNGV. Losses at the gene ends were 0 bases for V and 5 bases for J; bases not matched to a gene: 1. The CDR3 contains 13 residues. The chain's CDR3 is CASSLDRGNEQYF. DNA of the CDR3: TGTGCCAGCAGCTTAGACAGGGGGAACGAGCAGTACTTC.

The chain recombines TRBV9 with TRBJ1-3; D is ambiguous. V shed 1 base and J shed 0 bases, with 5 bases lying between them. This CDR3 contains 14 residues. Germline V lookup: CDR1 SGDLS, CDR2 YYNGEE. In DNA, the CDR3 is TGTGCCAGCAGCGTACTCAGCTCTGGAAACACCATATATTTT. Encoded protein: CASSVLSSGNTIYF.

This clone occurred many times. The chain combines TRBV6-2 or TRBV6-3 with TRBJ2-3; 8 bases align to TRBD2. V lost 2 bases to trimming and J lost 2 bases; unmatched junction nucleotides: 12. The CDR3 loop spans 18 amino acids. CDR1 is MNHEY and CDR2 is SVGEGT in the germline V gene. This CDR3 is CASSYPLVSGGPTDTQYF. In DNA form, the CDR3 reads TGTGCCAGCAGTTACCCGCTGGTCAGCGGGGGACCCACAGATACGCAGTATTTT.

The genes are TRBV3-1 (or the pseudogene TRBV3-2) and TRBJ2-3, with 9 bases that match TRBD1. Germline loops: CDR1 LGHDT, CDR2 YNNKEL (reference sequence). Trimming cost V 5 bases and J 6 bases; bases outside gene matches: 6. The CDR3 extends over 14 amino acids. In DNA form, the CDR3 reads TGTGCCAGCAGCACAGGACAGGGGCACGATACGCAGTATTTT. It is translated as CASSTGQGHDTQYF.

This clone occurred once. The J gene is TRBJ1-6, the V gene TRBV7-3, with TRBD1 matching over 7 bases. The length of the CDR3 is 14 residues. Unmatched junction bases numbered 4, after V lost 0 bases and J lost 11 bases. Germline V lookup: CDR1 SGHTA, CDR2 FQGTGA. The CDR3 is CASSLTRTGTPLHF. The CDR3 bases are TGTGCCAGCAGCTTAACCCGGACAGGAACACCCCTCCACTTT.

The chain combines TRBV5-6 with TRBJ2-3; TRBD1 might be the D (5 bases). The V end lost 1 base, the J end lost 5 bases, and 8 bases lay between the germline ends. This CDR3 region has 13 residues. The germline V gene encodes CDR1 SGHDT and CDR2 YYEEEE. The CDR3 region is CASSLKGEDTQYF. The DNA for the CDR3 is TGTGCCAGCAGCTTGAAAGGGGAAGATACGCAGTATTTT.

This clone was seen a handful of times. The CDR3 here is CASRATGLESEKLFF. In nucleotides, the CDR3 is TGTGCCAGCAGAGCGACAGGGCTTGAGAGTGAAAAACTGTTTTTT. This chain joins TRBV2 and TRBJ1-4; 7 nucleotides agree with TRBD1. In germline, CDR1 is SNHLY, CDR2 FYNNEI. The CDR3 loop spans 15 amino acids. The trim removed 6 bases at V and 7 bases at J, leaving 11 bases unmatched.

The genes are TRBV10-3 and TRBJ2-3; TRBD2 matches 9 bases. After removal of 1 base from V and 2 bases from J, the junction contained 10 bases not matched to a gene. CDR1 and CDR2 from the germline V gene are ENHRY and SYGVKD. The CDR3 loop spans 18 amino acids. This CDR3 reads CAISEWISGGGVTDTQYF. CDR3 DNA sequence: TGTGCCATCAGTGAGTGGATTAGCGGGGGCGGGGTCACAGATACGCAGTATTTT.

Remarks on this clone: Other DNA sequences from this sample encode an identical CDR3 as well. The J gene is TRBJ2-1, the V gene TRBV5-1; 12 bases are a match to TRBD2. After removal of 4 bases from V and 0 bases from J, the junction contained 2 bases not matched to a gene. The CDR3 is made up of 16 amino acids. Germline lookup yields CDR1 SGHRS and CDR2 YFSETQ. The CDR3 nucleotides read TGCGCCAGCAGCCTGACTAGCGGGAGCTCCTACAATGAGCAGTTCTTC. This gives the protein CASSLTSGSSYNEQFF.

This chain uses TRBV18 with TRBJ1-1; a possible D gene is TRBD1 (5 bases). CDR1 KGHSH and CDR2 LQKENI come from the germline V gene. The CDR3 consists of 16 residues. V was trimmed by 0 bases and J by 5 bases, leaving 16 bases between them. The CDR3 region is CASSPPGTGERTEAFF. The CDR3 nucleotides read TGTGCCAGCTCACCACCTGGGACGGGGGAAAGGACTGAAGCTTTCTTT.

The chain employs TRBV21-1 and TRBJ1-1; no DNA check was done on the table's D call, TRBD1. TRBV21-1 is a listed pseudogene. CDR3 length equals 20 residues. The CDR3 sequence: CASTLKGQEGGNVRNTEAFF. The DNA of the CDR3 is TGTGCCAGCACCTTAAAGGGACAGGAGGGGGGTAATGTCAGGAACACTGAAGCTTTCTTT.

This clone was seen once. The rearrangement links TRBV5-5 to TRBJ1-3; a possible D gene is TRBD1 (6 bases). Per the germline V gene, CDR1 is SGHKS and CDR2 is YYEKEE (reference sequence). Trimming cost V 0 bases and J 0 bases, with 13 bases left between them. The CDR3 consists of 17 residues. The CDR3 here is CASSLAGQGISGNTIYF. CDR3 in DNA: TGTGCCAGCAGCTTGGCGGGACAAGGCATCTCTGGAAACACCATATATTTT.

This sequence joins TRBV12-3 or TRBV12-4 and TRBJ2-1, with D unresolved. V lost 1 base and J 10 bases, leaving 8 bases between the germline ends. The CDR3 covers 12 residues. In nucleotides, the CDR3 is TGTGCCAGCAGTTTAGTTGCGGCAGAGCAGTTCTTC. Translation gives CASSLVAAEQFF.

This clone was counted once. This chain connects TRBV3-1 (or the pseudogene TRBV3-2) to TRBJ1-4, with D possibly matching TRBD1 (6 bases). Germline loops: CDR1 LGHDT, CDR2 YNNKEL (reference sequence). V lost 0 bases, J lost 13 bases, and 12 bases lay in between. The length of the CDR3 is 13 residues. The CDR3, as DNA: TGTGCCAGCAGCCAAGACCCCCGGGACACACTGTTTTTT. It specifies CASSQDPRDTLFF.

The gene calls are TRBV5-1 and TRBJ2-2; TRBD1 agrees at 8 bases. J gave up 5 bases and V 3 bases, and 3 bases lay outside the gene matches. The CDR3 sequence is 14 residues long. CDR1 SGHRS and CDR2 YFSETQ come from the germline V gene. The CDR3 is CASSSGQVTGELFF. The CDR3 DNA sequence: TGCGCCAGCAGCTCGGGACAGGTGACCGGGGAGCTGTTTTTT.

CDR3 protein: CASSLGTSGVQETQYF. The DNA of the CDR3 is TGTGCCAGCAGCTTAGGGACTAGCGGGGTACAAGAGACCCAGTACTTC. This chain joins TRBV5-4 and TRBJ2-5, with 13 positions matching TRBD2. The CDR3 runs 16 residues. Germline V gives CDR1 SGHNT, CDR2 YYREEE (reference sequence). After removal of 2 bases from V and 2 bases from J, the junction contained 3 bases not matched to a gene.

The chain couples TRBV6-5 to TRBJ1-3; D is ambiguous. The germline V and J ends were trimmed by 3 bases and 0 bases, with 6 bases remaining between them. From germline, CDR1 is MNHEY and CDR2 SVGAGI. The CDR3 is 14 residues long. The CDR3 region has the DNA TGTGCCAGCAGTTATGGGAGCTCTGGAAACACCATATATTTT. Amino acids: CASSYGSSGNTIYF.

The CDR3 region is CASSQDPLGGAIGNTIYF. The CDR3, as DNA: TGTGCCAGCAGCCAAGACCCACTTGGGGGGGCAATTGGAAACACCATATATTTT. This rearrangement joins TRBV4-2 to TRBJ1-3, with D perhaps matching TRBD1 (6 bases). Trimming shortened V by 0 bases and J by 3 bases, and 18 bases separated the two germline ends. The CDR3 runs to 18 residues. The germline V gene encodes CDR1 LGHNA and CDR2 YNFKEQ.

The chain carries TRBV3-1 (or the pseudogene TRBV3-2) and TRBJ1-1, with a possible D match to TRBD1 (6 bases). V dropped 4 bases and J dropped 6 bases, with 12 bases sitting between them. The CDR3 sequence is 13 residues long. CDR1 and CDR2 (germline): LGHDT, YNNKEL (reference sequence). This CDR3 is CASSPRGSAEAFF. In DNA, the CDR3 is TGTGCCAGCAGCCCGAGGGGGAGCGCTGAAGCTTTCTTT.

V gene TRBV5-6 combines with J gene TRBJ2-7; 8 nucleotides align to TRBD1. The CDR3 is 15 residues long. Germline V gives CDR1 SGHDT, CDR2 YYEEEE. The J segment lost 3 bases and the V segment lost 2 bases, leaving 7 bases of the junction unmatched. CDR3 region: CASSFYSGTGYEQYF. CDR3 DNA: TGTGCCAGCAGCTTTTACTCCGGGACAGGCTACGAGCAGTACTTC.

The V and J genes are TRBV5-1 and TRBJ1-1; TRBD1 matches 8 bases. The length of the CDR3 is 16 residues. Germline CDR1 reads SGHRS; CDR2 reads YFSETQ. V was pared by 3 bases and J by 4 bases, with 11 bases of the junction left unmatched. This CDR3 is CASSSNQGARGTEAFF. Written as DNA, the CDR3 is TGCGCCAGCAGCTCGAATCAGGGGGCGCGGGGCACTGAAGCTTTCTTT.